The 26 T cell receptor beta chains below were found in one sample sequenced in a study of shared clonotypes between healthy human individuals. Naive CD8 populations comprised CD45RO-negative cells positively selected for CCR7, excluding terminally differentiated effector memory CD45RA+ cells. The assay was immunoSEQ multiplex PCR, and TCRdb's table has in-frame clones only and misses some. Here the sample spans approximately 740,000 clones, over 90% being singletons. Material for sequencing was naive CD8+ T cells sorted from blood. Every receptor here comes from a man younger than 40 in good health.

The chain is built from TRBV19 and TRBJ2-7; 10 nucleotides agree with TRBD2. The germline V gene encodes CDR1 LNHDA and CDR2 SQIVND (reference sequence). Trimming removed 3 bases from V and 6 bases from J; junction bases left unmatched: 8. The CDR3 is 15 residues long. CDR3 bases: TGTGCCAGTAGTATGATGGGGACTAGCGTTACCGAGCAGTACTTC. Protein product: CASSMMGTSVTEQYF.

The chain has TRBV10-2 and TRBJ2-2; D not certain. CDR3 length: 17 residues. The germline V gene has CDR1 WSHSY and CDR2 SAAADI. With 5 bases removed from V and 0 bases from J, the gap between germline ends came to 16 bases. The CDR3 coding sequence is TGCGCCAGCAGTACCTTCGAGTGGACGGCGAACACCGGGGAGCTGTTTTTT. It encodes CASSTFEWTANTGELFF.

The genes are TRBV29-1 and TRBJ2-7; a possible D gene is TRBD1 (6 bases). V lost 7 bases to trimming and J lost 2 bases, with 12 bases between them. The germline CDR1 and CDR2 sequences are SQVTM and ANQGSEA. The CDR3 extends over 12 amino acids. CDR3 sequence (DNA): TGCAGCGCTTACAGGGACCCCTACGAGCAGTACTTC. Encoded protein: CSAYRDPYEQYF.

This chain uses TRBV18 with TRBJ1-1, with D perhaps matching TRBD1 (5 bases). The germline V gene encodes CDR1 KGHSH and CDR2 LQKENI. The CDR3 is made up of 12 amino acids. The V gene lost 6 bases and the J gene lost 6 bases, with 11 bases spanning the gap. CDR3 nucleotides: TGTGCCAGCTCCCCCCCGGGGGCTGAAGCTTTCTTT. This codes for CASSPPGAEAFF.

The rearrangement joins TRBV13 to TRBJ2-3; possible D gene TRBD2, 7 bases. Germline V gives CDR1 PRHDT, CDR2 FYEKMQ (reference sequence). CDR3 length equals 15 residues. V lost 4 bases and J lost 0, with 11 bases in between. The CDR3 protein is CASSWGGGSTDTQYF. The CDR3 region has the DNA TGTGCCAGCAGCTGGGGGGGCGGGAGCACAGATACGCAGTATTTT.

About this clone itself: This specimen includes other DNA sequences encoding the same CDR3. The chain links TRBV7-9 to TRBJ2-7; 7 positions match TRBD2. With V trimmed by 5 bases and J by 6 bases, 7 bases remained unmatched. There are 13 residues in the CDR3. CDR1 and CDR2 from the germline V gene are SEHNR and FQNEAQ (reference sequence). The CDR3 DNA sequence: TGTGCCAGCAGCCCGCCGTCGGGGGGCGAGCAGTACTTC. It specifies CASSPPSGGEQYF. The whole variable domain, filled in from reference TRBV7-9 and TRBJ2-7, reads DTGVSQNPRHKITKRGQNVTFRCDPISEHNRLYWYRQTLGQGPEFLTYFQNEAQLEKSRLLSDRFSAERPKGSFSTLEIQRTEQGDSAMYLCASSPPSGGEQYFGPGTRLTVT.

This clone was seen once. Other DNA sequences in the same sample also yield this CDR3. In nucleotides, the CDR3 is TGTGCCAGCAGCTTCGGGGGAACTGAAGCTTTCTTT. Protein: CASSFGGTEAFF. The chain combines TRBV5-4 with TRBJ1-1; tentatively, D is TRBD1 (5 bases). CDR1 SGHNT and CDR2 YYREEE come from the germline V gene (reference sequence). The V gene lost 2 bases and the J gene lost 5 bases, with 7 bases spanning the gap. The CDR3 runs to 12 residues.

As for this clone: A much larger clonotype is one base distant, so this may be a read error. The gene calls are TRBV7-8 and TRBJ2-7, with TRBD1 matching over 9 bases. With 4 bases clipped from V and 2 bases from J, the junction kept 3 bases outside the gene matches. The length of the CDR3 is 14 residues. Germline lookup yields CDR1 SGHVS and CDR2 FQNEAQ. CDR3: CASSSWTGAYEQYF. In nucleotides, the CDR3 is TGTGCCAGCAGCTCGTGGACAGGGGCCTACGAGCAGTACTTC.

The rearrangement uses TRBV9 and TRBJ2-1, with 8 bases lining up with TRBD2. V was pared by 3 bases and J by 5 bases, with 10 bases of the junction left unmatched. Germline V gene data show CDR1 as SGDLS and CDR2 as YYNGEE. CDR3 size: 16 residues. CDR3 sequence reads: CASSGRGTSGHNEQFF. Here the CDR3 DNA reads TGTGCCAGCAGCGGGCGCGGGACTAGTGGCCACAATGAGCAGTTCTTC.

The CDR3 sequence: CASSLTGWTEAFF. The DNA of the CDR3 is TGTGCCAGCAGTTTGACAGGGTGGACTGAAGCTTTCTTT. The chain recombines TRBV28 with TRBJ1-1; 7 bases fit TRBD1. The V segment lost 3 bases and the J segment 5 bases; nucleotides outside the gene matches: 3. Germline V gene sequence: CDR1 MDHEN, CDR2 SYDVKM. This CDR3 comprises 13 residues.

V usage is TRBV6-5 and J usage is TRBJ2-5, with 7 nucleotides matching TRBD1. CDR1 is MNHEY and CDR2 is SVGAGI in the germline V gene. With 8 bases clipped from V and 1 base from J, the junction kept 1 base outside the gene matches. This CDR3 is 12 amino acids long. The CDR3: CASGDSQETQYF. The CDR3 nucleotides are TGTGCCAGCGGGGACAGCCAAGAGACCCAGTACTTC.

This chain connects TRBV4-3 to TRBJ2-7, with 7 bases fitting TRBD1. J was trimmed by 6 bases and V by 5 bases; bases with no gene match: 10. The germline V gene has CDR1 LGHNA and CDR2 YSLEER. The CDR3 loop spans 14 amino acids. In DNA, the CDR3 is TGCGCCAGCAGCTACCGACAGGGTATCGGCGAGCAGTACTTC. Translated: CASSYRQGIGEQYF.

This chain joins TRBV28 and TRBJ2-7, with D uncertain. The ends were cut back, 6 bases at V and 0 bases at J, with 18 bases in the middle. The V gene's germline CDR1 is MDHEN and CDR2 SYDVKM. This CDR3 has 16 residues. The CDR3 loop reads CASSQTGGPLSYEQYF. The DNA of the CDR3 is TGTGCCAGCAGCCAAACTGGCGGCCCCCTCTCCTACGAGCAGTACTTC.

The gene calls are TRBV7-8 and TRBJ2-1, with TRBD1 matching 9 bases. J gave up 7 bases and V 2 bases, and 9 bases lay outside the gene matches. This CDR3 region has 16 residues. The germline CDR1 and CDR2 sequences are SGHVS and FQNEAQ. The CDR3: CASSLNWDRARNEQFF. The CDR3, as DNA: TGTGCCAGCAGCTTAAACTGGGACAGGGCACGGAATGAGCAGTTCTTC.

The V call is TRBV9, the J call TRBJ1-3, with a possible D match to TRBD1 (5 bases). The V gene lost 3 bases and the J gene lost 0 bases, with 10 bases spanning the gap. The length of the CDR3 is 15 residues. Germline values: CDR1 SGDLS, CDR2 YYNGEE. The CDR3 region is CASSADQGSGNTIYF. As DNA, the CDR3 is TGTGCCAGCAGCGCGGATCAGGGCTCTGGAAACACCATATATTTT.

This rearrangement joins TRBV29-1 to TRBJ2-2; the match to TRBD2 covers 11 bases. With 6 bases clipped from V and 5 bases from J, the junction kept 8 bases outside the gene matches. This CDR3 is 15 amino acids long. Germline CDR1 SQVTM, CDR2 ANQGSEA. DNA for the CDR3: TGCAGCGTGCTAATTAGCGGGAGGGAGACCGGGGAGCTGTTTTTT. It yields the protein CSVLISGRETGELFF.

V gene TRBV6-1 combines with J gene TRBJ2-1, with D unclear. The length of the CDR3 is 15 residues. Trimming cost V 6 bases and J 2 bases, with 14 bases left between them. Looked up from germline, CDR1 is MNHNS and CDR2 is SASEGT. DNA for the CDR3: TGTGCCAGCAGCGATCCCACCGTAGCCTACAATGAGCAGTTCTTC. Translated, it gives CASSDPTVAYNEQFF.

V usage is TRBV7-9 and J usage is TRBJ1-1; the match to TRBD1 covers 8 bases. The V segment lost 2 bases and the J segment 3 bases; nucleotides outside the gene matches: 5. The germline V gene has CDR1 SEHNR and CDR2 FQNEAQ (reference sequence). The CDR3 is 15 residues long. The CDR3 bases are TGTGCCAGCAGCTTAATCGACAGGGGTTACACTGAAGCTTTCTTT. Translated: CASSLIDRGYTEAFF.

The chain carries TRBV5-1 and TRBJ2-1; TRBD1 might be the D (6 bases). V gave up 3 bases and J gave up 8 bases, with 27 bases separating them. Germline CDR1 and CDR2: SGHRS and YFSETQ. The CDR3 runs 18 residues. CDR3 region: CASSSPISLGEGVHEQFF. CDR3 coding DNA: TGCGCCAGCAGCTCCCCGATCTCTCTTGGAGAGGGGGTTCATGAGCAGTTCTTC.

This clone was detected only a few times. J is TRBJ2-1 and V is TRBV6-6; TRBD2 might be the D (6 bases). The V and J ends lost 6 bases and 2 bases respectively, with 17 bases between them. CDR1 is MNHNY and CDR2 is SVGAGI in the germline V gene (reference sequence). The CDR3 runs to 16 residues. The CDR3 nucleotides read TGTGCCAGCAGCGCGACTGGCGGGATGACCTACAATGAGCAGTTCTTC. This gives the protein CASSATGGMTYNEQFF.

The chain uses TRBV5-4 and TRBJ2-5; tentative D call: TRBD1 (6 bases). The CDR3 runs to 14 residues. Germline V gene sequence: CDR1 SGHNT, CDR2 YYREEE (reference sequence). Trimming took 3 bases from V and 5 from J, leaving 14 bases between them. Here the CDR3 reads CASSWIQGGETQYF. The CDR3 DNA follows: TGTGCCAGCAGCTGGATACAGGGCGGCGAGACCCAGTACTTC. Full variable domain (outside the CDR3, taken from reference TRBV5-4 and TRBJ2-5): ETGVTQSPTHLIKTRGQQVTLRCSSQSGHNTVSWYQQALGQGPQFIFQYYREEENGRGNFPPRFSGLQFPNYSSELNVNALELDDSALYLCASSWIQGGETQYFGPGTRLLVL.

The chain combines TRBV4-3 with TRBJ1-5; D is uncertain. The V gene lost 2 bases and the J gene lost 0 bases, with 5 bases spanning the gap. The CDR3 has 14 residues. Germline loops: CDR1 LGHNA, CDR2 YSLEER. The CDR3 DNA reads TGCGCCAGCAGCCAACAGAATAGCAATCAGCCCCAGCATTTT. It specifies CASSQQNSNQPQHF.

The chain uses TRBV27 and TRBJ2-7; D remains unclear. Trimming shortened V by 0 bases and J by 0 bases, and 15 bases separated the two germline ends. The CDR3 has 17 amino acids. Germline values: CDR1 MNHEY, CDR2 SMNVEV (reference sequence). The CDR3: CASSLSDPALSSYEQYF. The CDR3 region has the DNA TGTGCCAGCAGTTTATCGGACCCGGCCCTGAGCTCCTACGAGCAGTACTTC.

The chain recombines TRBV28 with TRBJ2-2; weak D call: TRBD1 (5 bases). The CDR3 is 17 amino acids. Germline CDR1 MDHEN, CDR2 SYDVKM. Trimming stripped 2 bases from V and 4 bases from J, with 17 bases between. The CDR3 nucleotides read TGTGCCAGCAGTTTAAATTCCGCCAGGGTTGGCACCGGGGAGCTGTTTTTT. This encodes CASSLNSARVGTGELFF.

The J gene is TRBJ2-7, the V gene TRBV28; 7 nucleotides match TRBD2. Germline loops: CDR1 MDHEN, CDR2 SYDVKM. V gave up 6 bases and J gave up 4 bases; unmatched junction bases: 21. This CDR3 contains 18 residues. CDR3 nucleotide sequence: TGTGCCAGCAGCCTAAATACCAGAGGACTAGTTGGAAGTTACGAGCAGTACTTC. It encodes CASSLNTRGLVGSYEQYF. Full variable domain (outside the CDR3, taken from reference TRBV28 and TRBJ2-7): DVKVTQSSRYLVKRTGEKVFLECVQDMDHENMFWYRQDPGLGLRLIYFSYDVKMKEKGDIPEGYSVSREKKERFSLILESASTNQTSMYLCASSLNTRGLVGSYEQYFGPGTRLTVT.

The rearrangement uses TRBV7-2 and TRBJ2-1; TRBD2 agrees at 8 bases. The CDR3 is 16 residues long. The V gene end was trimmed by 2 bases and the J gene end by 4 bases; junction bases not matched to a gene: 7. Germline CDR1 SGHTA, CDR2 FQGNSA. The CDR3 region is CASSLRWSGSYNEQFF. The DNA of the CDR3 is TGTGCCAGCAGCTTAAGGTGGAGCGGGAGTTACAATGAGCAGTTCTTC.